What follows describes a single T cell receptor beta chain. The data belong to a study of blood T cell repertoires in COVID-19. The data were produced by immunoSEQ multiplex PCR, yet TCRdb's version contains in-frame clones alone and is incomplete. The sample consists of approximately 190,000 clones, 79% of them appearing once. Germline V gives CDR1 MDHEN, CDR2 SYDVKM. V gave up 3 bases and J gave up 0 bases; unmatched junction bases: 5. This CDR3 comprises 17 residues. Sequencing used peripheral blood. This receptor was taken from a man aged 55 to 69 with active or convalescent COVID-19. The chain combines TRBV28 with TRBJ2-6; 7 bases line up with TRBD2. The DNA for the CDR3 is TGTGCCAGCAGTTTCCTCGCGGGAGTCTCTGGGGCCAACGTCCTGACTTTC. Its protein product is CASSFLAGVSGANVLTF.